This TCR beta chain was found in a study of blood T cell repertoires in COVID-19. Measured with immunoSEQ multiplex PCR; TCRdb has only the in-frame clones, and not every one. The sample has tens of thousands of clones; more than 70% are singletons. The germline V gene encodes CDR1 GTSNPN and CDR2 SVGIG (reference sequence). V shed 0 bases and J 15 bases; nucleotides not matched to a gene: 8. This CDR3 has 12 amino acids. The sample taken for sequencing was peripheral blood. The chain employs TRBV30 and TRBJ2-1; 7 nucleotides match TRBD2. The sequence was collected from a human donor in a cohort sampled during active COVID-19. The CDR3 reads CAWSVVTSQRFF. The DNA for the CDR3 is TGTGCCTGGAGTGTGGTGACTAGCCAACGGTTCTTC.